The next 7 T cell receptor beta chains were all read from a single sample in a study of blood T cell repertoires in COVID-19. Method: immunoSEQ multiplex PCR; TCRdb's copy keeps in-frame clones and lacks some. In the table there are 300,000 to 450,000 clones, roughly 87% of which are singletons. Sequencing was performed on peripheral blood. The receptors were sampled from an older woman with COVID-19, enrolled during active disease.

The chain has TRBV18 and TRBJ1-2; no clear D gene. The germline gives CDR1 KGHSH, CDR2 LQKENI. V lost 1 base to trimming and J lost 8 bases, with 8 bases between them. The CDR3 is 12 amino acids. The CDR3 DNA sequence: TGTGCCAGCTCACCACTGGAGGGAGGCTACACCTTC. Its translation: CASSPLEGGYTF.

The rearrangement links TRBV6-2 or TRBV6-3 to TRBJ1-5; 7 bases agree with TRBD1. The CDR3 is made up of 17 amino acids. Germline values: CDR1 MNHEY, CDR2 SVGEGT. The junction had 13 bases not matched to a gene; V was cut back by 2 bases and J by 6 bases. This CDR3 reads CASSYLFKGALFQPQHF. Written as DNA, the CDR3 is TGTGCCAGCAGTTACCTTTTTAAGGGGGCGCTTTTTCAGCCCCAGCATTTT.

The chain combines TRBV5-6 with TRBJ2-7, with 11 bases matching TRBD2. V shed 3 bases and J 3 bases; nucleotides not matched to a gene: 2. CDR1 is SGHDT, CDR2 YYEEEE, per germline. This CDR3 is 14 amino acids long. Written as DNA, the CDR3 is TGTGCCAGCAGCTCGGGACTAGCGGACTACGAGCAGTACTTC. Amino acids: CASSSGLADYEQYF.

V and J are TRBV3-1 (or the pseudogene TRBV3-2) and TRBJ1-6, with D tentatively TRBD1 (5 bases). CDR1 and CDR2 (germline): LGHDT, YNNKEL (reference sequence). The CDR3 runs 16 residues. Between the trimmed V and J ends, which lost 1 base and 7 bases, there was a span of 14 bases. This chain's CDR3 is CASSQGLAGLNSPLHF. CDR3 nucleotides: TGTGCCAGCAGCCAAGGTTTGGCAGGGCTGAATTCACCCCTCCACTTT.

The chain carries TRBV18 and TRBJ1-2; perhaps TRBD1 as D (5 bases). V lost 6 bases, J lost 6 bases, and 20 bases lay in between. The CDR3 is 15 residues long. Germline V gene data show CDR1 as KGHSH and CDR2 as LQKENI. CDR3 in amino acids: CASSRLAGEVDGYTF. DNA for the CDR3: TGTGCCAGCTCCAGACTGGCGGGGGAGGTGGATGGCTACACCTTC.

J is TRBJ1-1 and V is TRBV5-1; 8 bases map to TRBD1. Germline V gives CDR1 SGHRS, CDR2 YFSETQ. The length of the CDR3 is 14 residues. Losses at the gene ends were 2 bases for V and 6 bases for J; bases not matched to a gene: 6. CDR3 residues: CASSFDRGRSEAFF. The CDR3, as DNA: TGCGCCAGCAGCTTTGACAGGGGAAGGTCTGAAGCTTTCTTT.

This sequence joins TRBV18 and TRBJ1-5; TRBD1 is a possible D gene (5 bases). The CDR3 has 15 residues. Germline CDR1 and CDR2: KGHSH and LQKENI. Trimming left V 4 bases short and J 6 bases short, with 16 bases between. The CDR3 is CASSRAGYGGQPQHF. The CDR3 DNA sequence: TGTGCCAGCTCACGGGCAGGGTATGGCGGTCAGCCCCAGCATTTT.